These 17 T cell receptor beta chains share one sample of origin, sequenced in a study of T-cell reconstitution after alpha-beta-depleted transplantation in children. Unique molecular identifiers were incorporated into the prepared TCRbeta library. MiXCR, run by TCRdb on the PCR reads, gives a single entry per CDR3 protein. The repertoire includes about 590,000 distinct CDR3 sequences, approximately 12% of them detected once, and approximately 2% sits in the top ten. The sequencing here drew on PBMCs, mostly from graft donor cells, taken 360 days after TCRalphabeta/CD19-depleted stem cell transplant. These TCRs come from a male patient aged 10 to 17 who had a stem cell transplant for acute myeloid leukemia, so the T cells may come from the graft donor.

A few counts support this clonotype. V and J are TRBV6-5 and TRBJ1-5; 10 bases agree with TRBD1. CDR3 size: 16 residues. CDR1 MNHEY and CDR2 SVGAGI come from the germline V gene. The V and J ends lost 2 bases and 6 bases, in that order; junction bases with no gene match: 7. The CDR3 DNA is TGTGCCAGCAGTTACGACGACAGGGGGCGAGGTCAGCCCCAGCATTTT. Protein: CASSYDDRGRGQPQHF.

The gene calls are TRBV23-1 and TRBJ2-2; the D gene is possibly TRBD2 (5 bases). TRBV23-1 is an ORF, with its function uncertain. The CDR3 sequence is 16 residues long. V shed 2 bases and J shed 7 bases, with 17 bases lying between them. CDR3 residues: CASSQGAADVGGELFF. The CDR3, as DNA: TGCGCCAGCAGTCAAGGAGCGGCAGATGTCGGCGGGGAGCTGTTTTTT.

This clonotype appeared once. The chain combines TRBV19 with TRBJ2-1; 8 bases align to TRBD1. This CDR3 comprises 14 residues. From germline, CDR1 is LNHDA and CDR2 SQIVND (reference sequence). Losses at the gene ends were 5 bases for V and 6 bases for J; bases not matched to a gene: 6. The CDR3 sequence is CASSGGQDFNEQFF. The CDR3 coding sequence is TGTGCCAGTAGTGGGGGACAGGACTTCAATGAGCAGTTCTTC.

The V gene is TRBV6-1, the J gene TRBJ2-1, with 7 bases lining up with TRBD1. The CDR3 is 18 residues long. V was pared by 1 base and J by 3 bases, with 12 bases of the junction left unmatched. Germline V gene lookup returns CDR1 MNHNS and CDR2 SASEGT. For the CDR3, the DNA is TGTGCCAGCAGTGAAGTCGCCGGGACAGCCACACACTACAATGAGCAGTTCTTC. Translating it yields CASSEVAGTATHYNEQFF.

Notes on this clonotype: At one boundary the junction diverges from the germline segment, which might be a read error. V gene TRBV7-7 combines with J gene TRBJ2-3; tentatively, D is TRBD1 or TRBD2 (5 bases each). The CDR3 is 15 residues long. CDR1 and CDR2 (germline): SSHAT, FNYEAQ (reference sequence). The CDR3 DNA reads as TGTGCTAGCAGCTTAGGGGACCGAGCCGCAGATACGCAGTATTTT. This translates into CASSLGDRAADTQYF.

This clonotype occurred many times. This chain uses TRBV6-5 with TRBJ1-1; 10 nucleotides align to TRBD1. The CDR3 spans 15 residues. The J segment lost 2 bases and the V segment lost 8 bases, leaving 8 bases of the junction unmatched. Per the germline V gene, CDR1 is MNHEY and CDR2 is SVGAGI. The CDR3 sequence is CASGPGQGFNTEAFF. DNA of the CDR3: TGTGCCAGCGGCCCGGGACAGGGGTTCAACACTGAAGCTTTCTTT.

As for this clonotype: The junction departs from germline at one end; a sequencing error may be responsible. This chain links TRBV4-3 with TRBJ2-7; D unresolved. The CDR3 is made up of 16 amino acids. Germline-derived CDR1 and CDR2 are LGHNA and YSLEER. DNA of the CDR3: TGCGTCAGCAGCCAAGATTCAAGGCAGGTCATCAACGAGCAGTACTTC. This codes for CVSSQDSRQVINEQYF.

Only one count was recorded for this clonotype. DNA of the CDR3: TGTGCCAGCAGCCAAAGGGGGGTGAACCGCTTTAGAACCTACGAGCAGTACTTC. Translated: CASSQRGVNRFRTYEQYF. This rearrangement joins TRBV3-1 to TRBJ2-7, with D tentatively TRBD1 or TRBD2 (6 bases each). The V gene's germline CDR1 is LGHDT and CDR2 YNNKEL (reference sequence). This CDR3 comprises 18 residues. Trimming cost V 2 bases and J 2 bases, with 22 bases left between them.

This clonotype came up a few times. The chain uses TRBV6-1 and TRBJ1-1, with D tentatively TRBD1 (6 bases). V was trimmed by 10 bases and J by 2 bases, leaving 17 bases between them. CDR3 size: 14 residues. Germline lookup yields CDR1 MNHNS and CDR2 SASEGT. The CDR3 loop is CATLLPGGNTEAFF. Here the CDR3 DNA reads TGTGCCACCCTCCTCCCCGGGGGCAACACTGAAGCTTTCTTT.

This clonotype was seen a handful of times. The V call is TRBV9, the J call TRBJ2-2; 7 bases are a match to TRBD1. Per the germline V gene, CDR1 is SGDLS and CDR2 is YYNGEE. This CDR3 spans 15 amino acids. Trimming cost V 2 bases and J 3 bases; bases outside gene matches: 4. CDR3 amino acids: CASSVRQGYTGELFF. DNA for the CDR3: TGTGCCAGCAGCGTTAGACAGGGATACACCGGGGAGCTGTTTTTT.

This clonotype occurred many times. The chain joins TRBV29-1 to TRBJ2-5; tentatively, D is TRBD1 (5 bases). The V end was cut by 4 bases, the J end by 6 bases, with 12 bases between. This CDR3 has 12 amino acids. Looked up from germline, CDR1 is SQVTM and CDR2 is ANQGSEA. This chain's CDR3 is CSVAQTVKTQYF. The CDR3 DNA is TGCAGCGTTGCGCAGACAGTTAAGACCCAGTACTTC.

Only a few counts were recorded for this clonotype. This sequence joins TRBV20-1 and TRBJ2-1; TRBD2 matches at 7 bases. The V gene end was trimmed by 6 bases and the J gene end by 0 bases; junction bases not matched to a gene: 8. The CDR3 has 15 residues. Germline V gene sequence: CDR1 DFQATT, CDR2 SNEGSKA (reference sequence). This chain's CDR3 is CSATRGLISYNEQFF. The CDR3 DNA follows: TGCAGTGCGACGCGGGGGTTGATCTCCTACAATGAGCAGTTCTTC.

The chain is built from TRBV20-1 and TRBJ2-5; no firm D call. CDR1 is DFQATT, CDR2 SNEGSKA, per germline (reference sequence). This CDR3 region has 11 residues. V lost 8 bases and J 2 bases, leaving 9 bases between the germline ends. The CDR3 coding sequence is TGCAGTTGCGACTGGCAAGAGACCCAGTACTTC. Residues: CSCDWQETQYF.

The V and J genes are TRBV30 and TRBJ2-7; 13 positions match TRBD2. The length of the CDR3 is 14 residues. In germline, CDR1 is GTSNPN, CDR2 SVGIG (reference sequence). Trimming cost V 0 bases and J 6 bases; bases outside gene matches: 2. The CDR3 spells CAWSVGLAGAEQYF. Written as DNA, the CDR3 is TGTGCCTGGAGTGTAGGACTAGCGGGAGCCGAGCAGTACTTC.

This clonotype has more than one count but fewer than ten. The CDR3 nucleotides are TGTGCCAGCAGCGTAGGGACGGGCGAGGCGTTCTTC. It translates to CASSVGTGEAFF. This chain connects TRBV9 to TRBJ2-1; D is ambiguous. CDR1 is SGDLS and CDR2 is YYNGEE in the germline V gene. The length of the CDR3 is 12 residues. Trimming pared 0 bases from V and 15 bases from J, leaving 13 bases between. The complete variable domain, with remaining parts taken from reference TRBV9 and TRBJ2-1, reads DSGVTQTPKHLITATGQRVTLRCSPRSGDLSVYWYQQSLDQGLQFLIQYYNGEERAKGNILERFSAQQFPDLHSELNLSSLELGDSALYFCASSVGTGEAFFGPGTRLTVL.

This clonotype was counted only a few times. This rearrangement joins TRBV28 to TRBJ2-1, with D perhaps given as TRBD1 or TRBD2 (6 bases each). Germline V lookup: CDR1 MDHEN, CDR2 SYDVKM. The V end lost 7 bases, the J end lost 2 bases, and 15 bases lay between the germline ends. The CDR3 runs to 15 residues. The CDR3, as DNA: TGTGCCAGCACTCCGGTGGGGGGCACCTACAATGAGCAGTTCTTC. Translating gives CASTPVGGTYNEQFF.

This clonotype showed up just a few times. The rearrangement links TRBV2 to TRBJ2-5, with unresolved D. The CDR3 contains 15 residues. Trimming took 5 bases from V and 0 from J, leaving 13 bases between them. Germline V gene lookup returns CDR1 SNHLY and CDR2 FYNNEI. DNA for the CDR3: TGTGCCAGCAGTCCGACGCAGGCTTACCAAGAGACCCAGTACTTC. Encoded protein: CASSPTQAYQETQYF.